This TCR beta chain comes out of a study of blood T cell repertoires in COVID-19. At the level of the study: Researchers got acute and convalescent COVID-19 samples from the United States, Italy and Spain.

The data were produced by immunoSEQ multiplex PCR, yet TCRdb's version contains in-frame clones alone and is incomplete. Among 200,000 to 300,000 clones listed, 85% to 90% were seen once. The CDR3 contains 14 residues. V trimming: 1 base; J trimming: 4 bases; junction bases outside the gene matches: 4. Germline V gene sequence: CDR1 SGHNT, CDR2 YYREEE (reference sequence). What was sequenced was peripheral blood. V is TRBV5-4 and J is TRBJ2-5; the match to TRBD2 covers 7 bases. This sequence was found in a woman in her 40s with acute or convalescent COVID-19. The CDR3 DNA follows: TGTGCCAGCAGCTTGCCGGGGGGAGGAGAGACCCAGTACTTC. Translation: CASSLPGGGETQYF.